This T cell receptor (beta chain) was documented in a study of cytomegalovirus exposure and HLA in healthy donors. About the research overall: There were around 100 million unique TCR beta sequences, drawn from approximately 190 million T cells, in an earlier analysis.

It was with 60 Vbeta and 13 Jbeta primers that the PCR ran. The table came from immunoSEQ multiplex PCR; TCRdb's copy has only in-frame clones and leaves some out. The data contain over 150,000 clones, around 88% of them singletons. Germline CDR1 reads LNHDA; CDR2 reads SQIVND (reference sequence). The CDR3 is 16 residues long. Trimming removed 3 bases from V and 1 base from J, with 15 bases in between. Healthy bone marrow donors made up the donors. The source is a woman in her 30s in good health and CMV-seronegative. The chain uses TRBV19 and TRBJ2-5; no reliable D call. The sequenced sample consisted of PBMCs. The CDR3 sequence: CASSIAPSVSQETQYF. The CDR3 DNA is TGTGCCAGTAGTATTGCCCCCTCCGTCAGCCAAGAGACCCAGTACTTC.